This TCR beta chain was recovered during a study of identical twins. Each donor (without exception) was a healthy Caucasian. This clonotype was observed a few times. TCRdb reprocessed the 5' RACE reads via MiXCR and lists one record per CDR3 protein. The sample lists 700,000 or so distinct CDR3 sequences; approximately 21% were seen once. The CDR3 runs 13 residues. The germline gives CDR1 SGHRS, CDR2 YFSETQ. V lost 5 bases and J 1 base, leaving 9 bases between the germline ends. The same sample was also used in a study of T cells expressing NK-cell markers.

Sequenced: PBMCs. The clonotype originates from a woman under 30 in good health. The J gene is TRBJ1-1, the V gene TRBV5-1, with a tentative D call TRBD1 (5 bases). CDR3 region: CASRWGENTEAFF. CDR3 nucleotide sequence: TGCGCCAGCAGGTGGGGGGAGAACACTGAAGCTTTCTTT.